What follows are 21 T cell receptor beta chains derived from one specimen sequenced in a study of spatial heterogeneity in lung cancer. Each CDR3 protein gets one entry after TCRdb re-called the 5' RACE reads with MiXCR. This sample yields about 5,000 distinct CDR3 sequences, of which around 2.7% are seen a single time; 24% belongs to the top ten. Time point here: sample taken at primary tumor resection. Material: normal lung tissue next to the tumor, obtained at surgery. These receptors were collected from a male donor with early-stage non-small cell lung cancer.

By share, this clonotype counts as medium-sized. This chain links TRBV11-3 with TRBJ2-5; D is unresolved. The CDR3 has 13 residues. CDR1 and CDR2 from the germline V gene are SGHNT and YENEEA. Trimming took 2 bases from V and 4 from J, leaving 8 bases between them. CDR3 nucleotides: TGTGCCAGCAGCTTAAATGTCAGAGAGACCCAGTACTTC. As protein: CASSLNVRETQYF.

This clonotype turned up a few times. The chain joins TRBV19 to TRBJ2-3; TRBD2 matches at 10 bases. Germline assignment: CDR1 LNHDA and CDR2 SQIVND (reference sequence). The CDR3 runs 15 residues. The junction had 5 bases not matched to a gene; V was cut back by 6 bases and J by 2 bases. The CDR3 spells CASRPLAGDTDTQYF. The CDR3 coding sequence is TGTGCCAGTAGACCCCTAGCGGGAGACACAGATACGCAGTATTTT.

Comment on this clonotype: Since a much larger clone is just one base distant, this may be a read error. This chain uses TRBV30 with TRBJ2-3; D unclear. This CDR3 is built from 13 residues. CDR1 GTSNPN and CDR2 SVGIG come from the germline V gene (reference sequence). Trimming took 7 bases from V and 0 from J, leaving 11 bases between them. For the CDR3, the DNA is TGTGCCTTGCATCTGGGTAGCACAGATACGCAGTATTTT. It encodes CALHLGSTDTQYF.

At least ten counts were recorded for this clonotype. J is TRBJ1-6 and V is TRBV6-6; TRBD1 agrees at 7 bases. This CDR3 is 15 amino acids long. Unmatched junction bases numbered 10, after V lost 7 bases and J lost 7 bases. Germline lookup yields CDR1 MNHNY and CDR2 SVGAGI (reference sequence). CDR3 nucleotides: TGTGCCAGCACCGCCGTGGGACAGCTCAATTCACCCCTCCACTTT. Translating it yields CASTAVGQLNSPLHF.

In this sample, this clonotype turned up many times. The CDR3 loop is CASSQDTSVLYEQYF. In DNA form, the CDR3 reads TGTGCCAGCAGCCAAGACACCTCAGTGCTCTACGAGCAGTACTTC. The chain couples TRBV3-1 to TRBJ2-7, with unresolved D. The germline gives CDR1 LGHDT, CDR2 YNNKEL (reference sequence). V lost 0 bases, J lost 3 bases, and 12 bases lay in between. The CDR3 is made up of 15 amino acids.

This clonotype has ten or more counts. The rearrangement joins TRBV5-6 to TRBJ2-5; tentatively, D is TRBD1 (5 bases). Trimming took off 2 bases at V and 1 base at J, with 9 bases between the two ends. The CDR3 totals 14 residues. In germline, CDR1 is SGHDT, CDR2 YYEEEE. The CDR3 spells CASSFQGSQETQYF. The CDR3 DNA follows: TGTGCCAGCAGCTTCCAGGGTTCCCAAGAGACCCAGTACTTC.

This clonotype was detected ten times or more. The V gene is TRBV5-5, the J gene TRBJ1-4, with 7 bases that match TRBD1. Losses at the gene ends were 1 base for V and 7 bases for J; bases not matched to a gene: 4. CDR1 and CDR2 from the germline V gene are SGHKS and YYEKEE (reference sequence). CDR3 length: 14 amino acids. The CDR3 is CASSLRQGGEKLFF. As DNA, the CDR3 is TGTGCCAGCAGCTTGAGACAGGGTGGTGAAAAACTGTTTTTT. Combining the CDR3 with reference TRBV5-5 and TRBJ1-4 gives the whole variable domain DAGVTQSPTHLIKTRGQQVTLRCSPISGHKSVSWYQQVLGQGPQFIFQYYEKEERGRGNFPDRFSARQFPNYSSELNVNALLLGDSALYLCASSLRQGGEKLFFGSGTQLSVL.

By share, this clonotype ranks as medium-sized. The rearrangement uses TRBV6-5 and TRBJ1-3; D uncertain. Per the germline V gene, CDR1 is MNHEY and CDR2 is SVGAGI. The ends were cut back, 0 bases at V and 0 bases at J, with 9 bases in the middle. CDR3 length: 16 amino acids. In DNA, the CDR3 is TGTGCCAGCAGTTACTCGAACAGTTTCTCTGGAAACACCATATATTTT. This gives the protein CASSYSNSFSGNTIYF.

At least ten counts were recorded for this clonotype. The chain uses TRBV4-1 and TRBJ2-3; no clear D. V gave up 5 bases and J gave up 0 bases, with 12 bases separating them. CDR1 is MGHRA and CDR2 is YSYEKL in the germline V gene. The CDR3 runs 15 residues. Here the CDR3 reads CASSVGFQSTDTQYF. The CDR3, as DNA: TGCGCCAGCAGCGTTGGTTTTCAGAGCACAGATACGCAGTATTTT.

This clonotype is medium-sized within its sample. The chain has TRBV20-1 and TRBJ2-7; D tentatively fits TRBD1 or TRBD2 (5 bases each). The germline gives CDR1 DFQATT, CDR2 SNEGSKA (reference sequence). The CDR3 totals 12 residues. Trimming took 2 bases from V and 7 from J, leaving 12 bases between them. CDR3 DNA: TGCAGTGCTAGAAAGGGACCCCAAGAGCAGTACTTC. Its translation: CSARKGPQEQYF.

There are many counts of this clonotype. The J gene is TRBJ2-3, the V gene TRBV19; 13 bases line up with TRBD2. Germline trimming cut 4 bases from V and 1 base from J; bases unmatched to any gene: 2. Germline V CDR1 and CDR2: LNHDA, SQIVND (reference sequence). This CDR3 comprises 16 residues. CDR3 protein: CASSSGLAGGTDTQYF. The CDR3 bases are TGTGCCAGTAGTAGCGGACTAGCGGGAGGCACAGATACGCAGTATTTT.

This clonotype was counted many times. This sequence joins TRBV6-5 and TRBJ2-2; D is undetermined. This CDR3 comprises 15 residues. Trimming cost V 5 bases and J 1 base, with 11 bases left between them. Germline V gene sequence: CDR1 MNHEY, CDR2 SVGAGI. The CDR3 protein is CASSRNPGNTGELFF. Here the CDR3 DNA reads TGTGCCAGCAGTCGAAATCCAGGGAACACCGGGGAGCTGTTTTTT.

This clonotype is classed as medium-sized. The chain combines TRBV6-1 with TRBJ1-1; D not resolved. V gave up 2 bases and J gave up 11 bases, with 12 bases separating them. The CDR3 consists of 12 residues. Germline lookup yields CDR1 MNHNS and CDR2 SASEGT. The CDR3 nucleotides are TGTGCCAGCAGTGAACCACAACCGTCTGCTTTCTTT. Protein: CASSEPQPSAFF.

This clonotype was seen ten or more times. The chain uses TRBV3-1 and TRBJ2-3; D might be TRBD1 (5 bases). The CDR3 extends over 17 amino acids. From germline, CDR1 is LGHDT and CDR2 YNNKEL (reference sequence). V gave up 8 bases and J gave up 0 bases, with 21 bases separating them. The CDR3 protein is CASSGWSGVTSTDTQYF. Here the CDR3 DNA reads TGTGCCAGCTCAGGGTGGTCTGGAGTTACTAGCACAGATACGCAGTATTTT.

This clonotype qualifies as medium-sized. This chain joins TRBV7-2 and TRBJ2-6; a possible D gene is TRBD2 (7 bases). There are 15 residues in the CDR3. Germline values: CDR1 SGHTA, CDR2 FQGNSA. Trimming stripped 6 bases from V and 2 bases from J, with 11 bases between. The DNA of the CDR3 is TGTGCCAGCAGTGAAGGGGGGGCTGGGGCCAACGTCCTGACTTTC. Its translation: CASSEGGAGANVLTF.

This clonotype is medium-sized. This chain uses TRBV19 with TRBJ2-1; 11 nucleotides align to TRBD2. The CDR3 loop spans 16 amino acids. Germline V gene sequence: CDR1 LNHDA, CDR2 SQIVND (reference sequence). The J segment lost 8 bases and the V segment lost 6 bases, leaving 12 bases of the junction unmatched. The CDR3 region has the DNA TGTGCCAGTAGGGGACGGCTAGCGGGAGGTCTCCATGAGCAGTTCTTC. Its protein product is CASRGRLAGGLHEQFF.

By sample share, this clonotype is medium-sized. One end of the junction is discordant with germline, which a read error may explain. This chain joins TRBV29-1 and TRBJ1-1; unclear D gene. Germline V CDR1 and CDR2: SQVTM, ANQGSEA. The CDR3 length is 12 residues. The CDR3 is CSVEENNSEAFF. CDR3 nucleotides: TGCAGCGTTGAAGAAAATAACAGTGAAGCTTTCTTT.

This clonotype is deemed medium-sized. V gene TRBV2 combines with J gene TRBJ2-1; 7 nucleotides agree with TRBD1. Trimming took 4 bases from V and 0 from J; bases not matched to a gene: 3. Germline loops: CDR1 SNHLY, CDR2 FYNNEI. This CDR3 spans 15 amino acids. In nucleotides, the CDR3 is TGTGCCAGCAGTGCGGACAGGAGCTCCTACAATGAGCAGTTCTTC. It yields the protein CASSADRSSYNEQFF.

This clonotype rates as medium-sized. The V gene is TRBV7-6, the J gene TRBJ2-7, with a tentative D call TRBD2 (6 bases). Deletions cut 1 base from V and 4 bases from J, with 20 bases between. Per the germline V gene, CDR1 is SGHVS and CDR2 is FNYEAQ. The CDR3 spans 17 residues. CDR3 protein: CASSLVGGARAAYEQYF. The DNA of the CDR3 is TGTGCCAGCAGCTTAGTTGGCGGGGCCAGAGCGGCGTACGAGCAGTACTTC.

This clonotype was seen many times. The chain has TRBV20-1 and TRBJ2-1, with D tentatively TRBD2 (5 bases). The V end was cut by 6 bases, the J end by 3 bases, with 12 bases between. The CDR3 spans 13 residues. In germline, CDR1 is DFQATT, CDR2 SNEGSKA (reference sequence). The CDR3 sequence: CSAVGINYNEQFF. The CDR3 region has the DNA TGCAGTGCCGTCGGGATTAACTACAATGAGCAGTTCTTC.

The J gene is TRBJ2-1, the V gene TRBV5-6; 9 bases agree with TRBD1. The CDR3 length is 11 residues. The germline gives CDR1 SGHDT, CDR2 YYEEEE. V was clipped by 5 bases and J by 12 bases; unmatched bases: 3. The CDR3 region is CASRQGQGQFF. DNA for the CDR3: TGTGCCAGCAGGCAGGGACAGGGGCAGTTCTTC.